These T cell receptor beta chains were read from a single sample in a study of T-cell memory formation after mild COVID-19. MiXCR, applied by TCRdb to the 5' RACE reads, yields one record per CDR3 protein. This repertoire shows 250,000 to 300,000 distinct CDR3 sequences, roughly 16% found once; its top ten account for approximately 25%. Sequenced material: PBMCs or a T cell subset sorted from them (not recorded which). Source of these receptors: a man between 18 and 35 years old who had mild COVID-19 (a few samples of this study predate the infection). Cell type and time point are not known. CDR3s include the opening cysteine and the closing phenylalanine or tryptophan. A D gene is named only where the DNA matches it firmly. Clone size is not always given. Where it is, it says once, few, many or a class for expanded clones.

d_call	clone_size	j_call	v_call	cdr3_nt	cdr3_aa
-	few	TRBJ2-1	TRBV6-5	TGTGCCAGCAGCCACCTAGACTACCCCTACAATGAGCAGTTCTTC	CASSHLDYPYNEQFF
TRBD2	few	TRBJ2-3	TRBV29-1	TGCAGCGTTTCAGCCAGCGGGGGCACAGATACGCAGTATTTT	CSVSASGGTDTQYF
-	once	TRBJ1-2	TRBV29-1	TGCAGCGTTGAAGCAAGCCCCGTCGGCTACACCTTC	CSVEASPVGYTF
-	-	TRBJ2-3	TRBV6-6	TGTGCCAGCAGTACCCTAGCGGAGGGGGGGACAGATACGCAGTATTTT	CASSTLAEGGTDTQYF
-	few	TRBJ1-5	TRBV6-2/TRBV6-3	TGTGCCAGCACCGACAGGCTTTACCAGCCCCAGCATTTT	CASTDRLYQPQHF
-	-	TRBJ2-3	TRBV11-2	TGTGCCAGCTGCCCTAGCACAGATACGCAGTATTTT	CASCPSTDTQYF
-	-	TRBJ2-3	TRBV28	TGTGCCAGCAGTTTACCAGGGACCACCACAGATACGCAGTATTTT	CASSLPGTTTDTQYF
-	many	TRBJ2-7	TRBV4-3	TGCGCCAGCAGCCAAGAGTTCACCCCCTCCTACGAGCAGTACTTC	CASSQEFTPSYEQYF
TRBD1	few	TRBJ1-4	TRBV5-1	TGCGCCAGCAGTACGACAGGGGCAACTAATGAAAAACTGTTTTTT	CASSTTGATNEKLFF
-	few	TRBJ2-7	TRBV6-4	TGTGCCAGCAGTGACTCGATAAGTCAGGGGATACACGAGCAGTACTTC	CASSDSISQGIHEQYF
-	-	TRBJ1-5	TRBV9	TGTGCCAGCAGCGTAGCTTCCGGGGGGCCCCAGCATTTT	CASSVASGGPQHF
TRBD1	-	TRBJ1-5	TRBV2	TGTGCCAGTAAACAGGGGTATAGCAATCAGCCCCAGCATTTT	CASKQGYSNQPQHF
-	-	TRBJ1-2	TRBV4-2	TGTGCCAGCAGCCGACGGGAATGGAGAAATGGCTACACCTTC	CASSRREWRNGYTF
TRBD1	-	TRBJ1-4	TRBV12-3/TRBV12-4	TGTGCCAGCAGCCCGGACAGGGCCCGATTGGAAAAACTGTTTTTT	CASSPDRARLEKLFF
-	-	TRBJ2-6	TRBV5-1	TGCGCCAGCAGCTTGCTGGAGGGCTCTGGGGCCAACGTCCTGACTTTC	CASSLLEGSGANVLTF
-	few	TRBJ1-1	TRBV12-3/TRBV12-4	TGTGCCAGCAGTTTAGCGCTTAGTCGTGAAGCTTTCTTT	CASSLALSREAFF
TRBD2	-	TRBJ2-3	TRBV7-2	TGTGCCAGAAGCTCATCGGGACTAGCGGGGGGGGGATCGAGGACGCAGTATTTT	CARSSSGLAGGGSRTQYF
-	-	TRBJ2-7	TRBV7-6	TGTGCCAGCAGCTTAGGGCTCTTCCCGTACGAGCAGTACTTC	CASSLGLFPYEQYF
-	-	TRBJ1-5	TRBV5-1	TGCGCCAGCAGCCCGGGGACGGCCCATCAGCCCCAGCATTTT	CASSPGTAHQPQHF
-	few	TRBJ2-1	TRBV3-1	TGTGCCAGCAGCCAAGCCAGAATATACAATGAGCAGTTCTTC	CASSQARIYNEQFF
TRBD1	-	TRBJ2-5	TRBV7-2	TGTGCCAGCAGCCAACGGGACAGGCAAGAGACCCAGTACTTC	CASSQRDRQETQYF
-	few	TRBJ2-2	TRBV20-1	TGCAGTGCTACTGGCTGGGACAAGACTAACACCGGGGAGCTGTTTTTT	CSATGWDKTNTGELFF
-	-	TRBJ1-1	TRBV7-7	TGTGCCAGCAGCCAAGACAGCAACACTGAAGCTTTCTTT	CASSQDSNTEAFF
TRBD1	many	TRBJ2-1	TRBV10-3	TGTGCCGCCAGGACAGGGAACAATGAGCAGTTCTTC	CAARTGNNEQFF
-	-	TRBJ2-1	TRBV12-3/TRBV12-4	TGTGCCAGCAGTCCACGCCGTTACAATGAGCAGTTCTTC	CASSPRRYNEQFF
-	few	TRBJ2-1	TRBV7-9	TGTGCCAGCAGCTTAGTCGGGCGTGAGGATGAGCAGTTCTTC	CASSLVGREDEQFF
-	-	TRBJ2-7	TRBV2	TGTGCCAGCAGTGAACAGGGTGGGAACGAGCAGTACTTC	CASSEQGGNEQYF
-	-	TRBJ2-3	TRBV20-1	TGCAGTGCCGGGGGTGGCGGGGCTACAGATACGCAGTATTTT	CSAGGGGATDTQYF
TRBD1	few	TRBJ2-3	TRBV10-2	TGCGCCAGCAGTGAGAGGGGACAGTCCACAGATACGCAGTATTTT	CASSERGQSTDTQYF
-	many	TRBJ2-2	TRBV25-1	TGTGCCAGCAGTGAATATTCCAGGGGAGACACCGGGGAGCTGTTTTTT	CASSEYSRGDTGELFF
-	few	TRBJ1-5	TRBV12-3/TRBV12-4	TGTGCCAGCAGTTTAGCCACTGGGGCGGGGAATCAGCCCCAGCATTTT	CASSLATGAGNQPQHF
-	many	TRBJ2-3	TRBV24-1	TGTGCCACCAGTGGGAGCACAGATACGCAGTATTTT	CATSGSTDTQYF
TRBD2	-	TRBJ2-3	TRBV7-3	TGTGCCAGCAGCTTAACGGCTAGCGGGGGGGCACCAGATACGCAGTATTTT	CASSLTASGGAPDTQYF